The sequence of this T cell receptor beta chain was determined in a study of shared clonotypes between healthy human individuals. Overall study results and limits: Sample collection involved blood only; tissue repertoires are likely different.

Sequencing used immunoSEQ multiplex PCR; TCRdb keeps in-frame clones, though not all of them. This table has 600,000 to 750,000 clones, around 72% appearing once. Notes on this clone: Its specificity is not known.

This CDR3 contains 16 residues. Germline CDR1 is SNHLY and CDR2 is FYNNEI. V lost 2 bases, J lost 2 bases, and 5 bases stayed unmatched. The TCR originated in a young woman in good health. The sample comprised memory CD4+ T cells sorted from blood. The subset here: CD45RA-negative fraction. The chain recombines TRBV2 with TRBJ2-2; the match to TRBD1 covers 7 bases. Written as DNA, the CDR3 is TGTGCCAGCAGTGAAAGTGGGACAGATAACACCGGGGAGCTGTTTTTT. Its protein is CASSESGTDNTGELFF.